Shown below are 7 T cell receptor beta chains from a single sample sequenced in a study of cytomegalovirus exposure and HLA in healthy donors. Researchers ran the PCR with 60 Vbeta and 13 Jbeta primers. Assay: immunoSEQ multiplex PCR; the TCRdb copy retains only in-frame clones and omits some. The sample includes tens of thousands of clones. Sequenced input: PBMCs. These receptors were obtained from a male donor in good health and CMV-seronegative.

This chain connects TRBV7-2 to TRBJ1-2, with D possibly matching TRBD1 (6 bases). Between the trimmed V and J ends, which lost 2 bases and 1 base, there was a span of 20 bases. The CDR3 spans 18 residues. Germline V gene data show CDR1 as SGHTA and CDR2 as FQGNSA. CDR3 protein: CASSLNPPTGQFNYGYTF. The CDR3 DNA sequence: TGTGCCAGCAGCTTAAATCCCCCGACAGGACAGTTTAACTATGGCTACACCTTC.

The chain links TRBV6-4 to TRBJ2-1, with 12 bases that match TRBD2. V trimming: 2 bases; J trimming: 6 bases; junction bases outside the gene matches: 2. CDR3 size: 15 residues. Germline V CDR1 and CDR2: MRHNA, SNTAGT. The CDR3 is CASSDKTSGGNEQFF. In DNA, the CDR3 is TGTGCCAGCAGTGACAAGACTAGCGGGGGCAATGAGCAGTTCTTC.

CDR3 sequence (DNA): TGTGCCAGCAGCTTAGACGGGGGAACGCAGTATTTT. This gives the protein CASSLDGGTQYF. V and J are TRBV11-2 and TRBJ2-3; possible D gene TRBD2, 6 bases. The CDR3 runs to 12 residues. Trimming took off 0 bases at V and 9 bases at J, with 7 bases between the two ends. CDR1 and CDR2 (germline): SGHAT, FQNNGV.

The chain joins TRBV29-1 to TRBJ1-2; D is perhaps TRBD1 (5 bases). V was trimmed by 4 bases and J by 8 bases, leaving 11 bases between them. The CDR3 consists of 11 residues. CDR1 is SQVTM, CDR2 ANQGSEA, per germline. The chain's CDR3 is CSVAGGSGYTF. Written as DNA, the CDR3 is TGCAGCGTTGCGGGGGGTAGCGGCTACACCTTC.

Of note for this clone: Its ends do not fully match the called genes, so a read error is possible. The chain carries TRBV7-7 and TRBJ2-1; the match to TRBD1 covers 7 bases. The germline V gene has CDR1 SSHAT and CDR2 FNYEAQ (reference sequence). The CDR3 sequence is 14 residues long. The CDR3 nucleotides read TGTGCTAGCAGCTTGGGAGAGCACAGGGGTGAGCAGTTCTTC. Amino acids: CASSLGEHRGEQFF. Complete variable domain (other parts from reference TRBV7-7 and TRBJ2-1): GAGVSQSPRYKVTKRGQDVTLRCDPISSHATLYWYQQALGQGPEFLTYFNYEAQPDKSGLPSDRFSAERPEGSISTLTIQRTEQRDSAMYRCASSLGEHRGEQFFGPGTRLTVL.

V usage is TRBV9 and J usage is TRBJ2-1; D might be TRBD2 (6 bases). Germline-derived CDR1 and CDR2 are SGDLS and YYNGEE. V was cut by 1 base and J by 10 bases, with 9 bases left in between. There are 12 residues in the CDR3. The CDR3 reads CASSVPGVEQFF. The CDR3 DNA is TGTGCCAGCAGCGTACCGGGGGTCGAGCAGTTCTTC.

The genes are TRBV6-5 and TRBJ1-1; 8 bases are shared with TRBD1. CDR1 is MNHEY, CDR2 SVGAGI, per germline. The junction had 7 bases not matched to a gene; V was cut back by 6 bases and J by 4 bases. This CDR3 is built from 14 residues. The CDR3 region is CASSTDRGVTEAFF. DNA for the CDR3: TGTGCCAGCAGCACCGACAGGGGCGTCACTGAAGCTTTCTTT.